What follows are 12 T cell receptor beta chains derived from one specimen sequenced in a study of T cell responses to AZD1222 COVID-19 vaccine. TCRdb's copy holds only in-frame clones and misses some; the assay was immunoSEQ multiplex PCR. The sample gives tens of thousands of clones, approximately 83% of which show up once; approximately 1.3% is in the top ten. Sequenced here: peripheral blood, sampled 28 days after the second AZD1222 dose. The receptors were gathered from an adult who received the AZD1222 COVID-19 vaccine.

The CDR3 here is CASVRDRTLAGNQPQHF. DNA of the CDR3: TGTGCCAGCGTTCGGGACAGGACCCTTGCCGGCAATCAGCCCCAGCATTTT. The chain recombines TRBV28 with TRBJ1-5; 8 bases fit TRBD1. CDR3 length: 17 amino acids. Trimming at V came to 8 bases and at J to 2 bases, leaving 14 bases not matched to a gene. Germline CDR1 reads MDHEN; CDR2 reads SYDVKM.

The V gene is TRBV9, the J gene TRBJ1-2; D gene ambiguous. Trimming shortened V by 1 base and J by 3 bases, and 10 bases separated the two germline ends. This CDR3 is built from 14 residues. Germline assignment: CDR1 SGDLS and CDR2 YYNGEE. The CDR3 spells CASSVSDIYYGYTF. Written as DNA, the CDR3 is TGTGCCAGCAGCGTATCCGACATCTACTATGGCTACACCTTC. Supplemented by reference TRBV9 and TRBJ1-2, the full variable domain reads DSGVTQTPKHLITATGQRVTLRCSPRSGDLSVYWYQQSLDQGLQFLIQYYNGEERAKGNILERFSAQQFPDLHSELNLSSLELGDSALYFCASSVSDIYYGYTFGSGTRLTVV.

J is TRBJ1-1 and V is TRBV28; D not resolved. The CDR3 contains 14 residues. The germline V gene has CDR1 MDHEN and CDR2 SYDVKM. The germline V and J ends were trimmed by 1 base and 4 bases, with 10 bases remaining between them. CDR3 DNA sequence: TGTGCCAGCAGTTTATTCGGAGGTGGCACTGAAGCTTTCTTT. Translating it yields CASSLFGGGTEAFF.

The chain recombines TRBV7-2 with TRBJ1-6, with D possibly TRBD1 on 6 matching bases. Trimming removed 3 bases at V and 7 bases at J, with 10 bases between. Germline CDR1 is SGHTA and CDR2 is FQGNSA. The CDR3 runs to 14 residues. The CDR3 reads CASSFKGQNSPLHF. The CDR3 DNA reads TGTGCCAGCAGCTTCAAAGGACAGAATTCACCCCTCCACTTT.

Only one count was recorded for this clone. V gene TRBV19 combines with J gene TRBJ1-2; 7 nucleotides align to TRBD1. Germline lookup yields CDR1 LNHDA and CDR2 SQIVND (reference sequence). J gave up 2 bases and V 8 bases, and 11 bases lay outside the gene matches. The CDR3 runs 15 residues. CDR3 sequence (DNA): TGTGCCAGTTTGGGGGAAGGGGGCAGCAACTATGGCTACACCTTC. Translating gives CASLGEGGSNYGYTF.

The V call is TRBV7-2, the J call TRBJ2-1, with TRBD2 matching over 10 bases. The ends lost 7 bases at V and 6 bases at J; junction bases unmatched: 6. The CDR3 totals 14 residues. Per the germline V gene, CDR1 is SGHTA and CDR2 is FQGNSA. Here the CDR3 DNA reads TGTGCCAGCAAAACTAGCGGGATGGGCAATGAGCAGTTCTTC. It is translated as CASKTSGMGNEQFF.

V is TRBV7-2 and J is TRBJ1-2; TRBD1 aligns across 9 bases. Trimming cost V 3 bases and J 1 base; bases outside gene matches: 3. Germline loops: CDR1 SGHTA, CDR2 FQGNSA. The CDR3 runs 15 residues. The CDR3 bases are TGTGCCAGCAGCTTTGCGGGACAGGGTAACTATGGCTACACCTTC. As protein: CASSFAGQGNYGYTF.

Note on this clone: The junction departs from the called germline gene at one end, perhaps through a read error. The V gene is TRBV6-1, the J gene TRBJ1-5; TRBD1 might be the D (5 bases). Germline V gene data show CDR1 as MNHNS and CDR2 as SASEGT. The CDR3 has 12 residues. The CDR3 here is CASREGDRPQHF. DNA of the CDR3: TGTGCCAGCAGAGAAGGGGACCGACCCCAGCATTTT.

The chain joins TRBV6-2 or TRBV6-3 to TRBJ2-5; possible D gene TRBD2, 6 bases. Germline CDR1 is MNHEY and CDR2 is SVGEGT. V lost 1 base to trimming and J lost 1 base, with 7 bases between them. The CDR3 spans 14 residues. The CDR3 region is CASSYFSGQETQYF. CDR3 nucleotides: TGTGCCAGCAGTTACTTTAGCGGCCAAGAGACCCAGTACTTC.

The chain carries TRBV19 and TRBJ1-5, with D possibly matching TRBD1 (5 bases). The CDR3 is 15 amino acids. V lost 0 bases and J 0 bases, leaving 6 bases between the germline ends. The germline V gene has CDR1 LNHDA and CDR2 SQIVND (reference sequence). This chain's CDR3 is CASSIDRGSNQPQHF. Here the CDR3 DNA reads TGTGCCAGTAGTATAGATAGGGGTAGCAATCAGCCCCAGCATTTT.

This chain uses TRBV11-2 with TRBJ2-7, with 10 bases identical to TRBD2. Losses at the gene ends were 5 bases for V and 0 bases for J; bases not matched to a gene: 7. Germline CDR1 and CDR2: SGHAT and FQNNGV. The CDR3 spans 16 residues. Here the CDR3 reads CASSTRTSGSSYEQYF. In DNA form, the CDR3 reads TGTGCCAGCAGCACCCGGACTAGCGGAAGCTCCTACGAGCAGTACTTC.

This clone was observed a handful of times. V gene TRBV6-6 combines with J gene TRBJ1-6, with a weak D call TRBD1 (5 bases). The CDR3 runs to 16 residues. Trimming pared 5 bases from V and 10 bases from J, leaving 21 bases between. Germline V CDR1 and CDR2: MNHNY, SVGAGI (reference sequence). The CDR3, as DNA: TGTGCCAGCAGTCGAAATCCAGGGAGGCAGGAGTCACCCCTCCACTTT. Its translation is CASSRNPGRQESPLHF.